This is a list of T cell receptor beta chains from one sample in a study of cytomegalovirus exposure and HLA in healthy donors. Some clones are missing from TCRdb's copy, which holds only in-frame ones; the method was immunoSEQ multiplex PCR. The sample lists about 190,000 clones; 84% were seen once. The sequenced sample consisted of PBMCs. The source is a boy aged 5-17 years in good health and CMV-seronegative. Both conserved end residues are trimmed from each CDR3. Each record gives: V gene, CDR3 protein.

v_call: TRBV29-1; cdr3_aa: SVESVGTGFFSYT
v_call: TRBV28; cdr3_aa: ASSPTGTSYEQY
v_call: TRBV29-1; cdr3_aa: SVHGGFGQAEAVGYT
v_call: TRBV7-9; cdr3_aa: ASSRGLAVYNEQF
v_call: TRBV9; cdr3_aa: ASSAYAGGGFNEQF
v_call: TRBV6-1; cdr3_aa: ASSEFEAVYEQY
v_call: TRBV5-1; cdr3_aa: ASSGLAGGSGELF
v_call: TRBV9; cdr3_aa: ASSIRPGTVSYNEQF
v_call: TRBV5-8; cdr3_aa: ASSSGRLGLPGQETQY
v_call: TRBV6-1; cdr3_aa: ASRRPGLHYEQY
v_call: TRBV6-5; cdr3_aa: ASSRQGNSPLH
v_call: TRBV30; cdr3_aa: AWDQQGSGETQY
v_call: TRBV11-2; cdr3_aa: ASSLAVYEQY
v_call: TRBV6-6; cdr3_aa: ASSYALAGSYEQY
v_call: TRBV2; cdr3_aa: ASRDRGREKLF
v_call: TRBV4-1; cdr3_aa: ASSQVTPSLLF
v_call: TRBV19; cdr3_aa: ASKDDRGANQPQH
v_call: TRBV6-6; cdr3_aa: ATGGLSYEQY
v_call: TRBV18; cdr3_aa: ASSPQGQTGDTQY
v_call: TRBV2; cdr3_aa: ASSPDSHTDTQY
v_call: TRBV30; cdr3_aa: ATERQGDYGYT
v_call: TRBV5-6; cdr3_aa: ASSPGTAPEAF
v_call: TRBV11-2; cdr3_aa: ASSLDLKAGRKAYGYT
v_call: TRBV7-9; cdr3_aa: ASSLSGRPLNEQF
v_call: TRBV5-1; cdr3_aa: ASSLVQGMAF
v_call: TRBV9; cdr3_aa: ASSVYGTENTEAF
v_call: TRBV30; cdr3_aa: AWSVQGDSPLH
v_call: TRBV5-6; cdr3_aa: ASSAPGQGSGNTIY
v_call: TRBV12-5; cdr3_aa: ASGLVAGQGIGQY
v_call: TRBV5-4; cdr3_aa: ASSSAGQGNTIY